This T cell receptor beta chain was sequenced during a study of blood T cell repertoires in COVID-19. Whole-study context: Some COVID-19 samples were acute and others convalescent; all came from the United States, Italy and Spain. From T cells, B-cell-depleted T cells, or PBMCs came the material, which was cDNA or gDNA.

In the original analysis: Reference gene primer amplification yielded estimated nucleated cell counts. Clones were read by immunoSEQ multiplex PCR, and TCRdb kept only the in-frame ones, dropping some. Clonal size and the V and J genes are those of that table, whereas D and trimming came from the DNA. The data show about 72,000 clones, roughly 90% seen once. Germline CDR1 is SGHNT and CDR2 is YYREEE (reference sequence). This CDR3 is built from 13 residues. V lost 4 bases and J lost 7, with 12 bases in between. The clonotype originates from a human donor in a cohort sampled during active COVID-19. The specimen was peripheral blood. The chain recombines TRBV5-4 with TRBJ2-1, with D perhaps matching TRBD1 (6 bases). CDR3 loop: CASSANTGNEQFF. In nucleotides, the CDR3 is TGTGCCAGCAGCGCCAATACAGGGAATGAGCAGTTCTTC.